These T cell receptor beta chains were read from a single sample in a study of blood T cell repertoires in COVID-19. Profiling relied on immunoSEQ multiplex PCR, and the TCRdb table lists in-frame clones only, not all of them. Seen here are over 150,000 clones, roughly 84% observed once, and the top ten hold around 1.1%. Sequences were obtained from peripheral blood. The receptors were sampled from a middle-aged man with acute or convalescent COVID-19. CDR3s include the opening cysteine and the closing phenylalanine or tryptophan. Each record gives: CDR3 length, D gene, J gene, clone size, V gene, CDR3 protein, CDR3 DNA. A D gene is named only where the DNA matches it firmly. Size is stated for part of the rows, as once, few or many counts, or as a class when the clone is expanded.

>15|NA|TRBJ2-7|NA|TRBV7-9
CASSQPNPVFYEQYF
TGTGCCAGCAGCCAACCCAACCCGGTCTTCTACGAGCAGTACTTC
>14|NA|TRBJ1-4|NA|TRBV7-2
CASSHYSNNEKLFF
TGTGCCAGCAGCCATTACAGTAATAATGAAAAACTGTTTTTT
>17|TRBD1|TRBJ1-4|NA|TRBV4-2
CASSHFGQGATNEKLFF
TGTGCCAGCAGCCATTTCGGACAGGGTGCAACTAATGAAAAACTGTTTTTT
>13|NA|TRBJ1-1|NA|TRBV15
CATSREWTTEAFF
TGTGCCACCAGCAGAGAATGGACAACGGAAGCTTTCTTT
>15|NA|TRBJ2-1|NA|TRBV27
CASSFPHQGLDEQFF
TGTGCCAGCAGTTTTCCCCACCAGGGCCTCGATGAGCAGTTCTTC
>13|NA|TRBJ2-7|NA|TRBV7-2
CASSLTYTYEQYF
TGTGCCAGCAGCTTAACGTACACCTACGAGCAGTACTTC
>15|NA|TRBJ1-5|NA|TRBV7-9
CASSESRNSNQPQHF
TGTGCCAGCAGTGAGAGTAGAAATAGCAATCAGCCCCAGCATTTT
>17|TRBD2|TRBJ2-2|once|TRBV5-4
CASSFWTSGGATGELFF
TGTGCCAGCAGCTTCTGGACTAGCGGGGGGGCGACCGGGGAGCTGTTTTTT
>17|NA|TRBJ2-6|NA|TRBV28
CASRTGTHSSGANVLTF
TGTGCCAGCAGAACCGGGACTCATAGCTCTGGGGCCAACGTCCTGACTTTC
>15|TRBD1|TRBJ1-1|NA|TRBV27
CASINSGTGNTEAFF
TGTGCCAGCATAAACTCCGGGACAGGGAACACTGAAGCTTTCTTT
>15|TRBD1|TRBJ1-1|once|TRBV5-1
CASSLAGTVNTEAFF
TGCGCCAGCAGCTTGGCCGGGACAGTGAACACTGAAGCTTTCTTT
>12|NA|TRBJ2-7|NA|TRBV9
CASSPDSYEQYF
TGTGCCAGCAGCCCCGACAGCTACGAGCAGTACTTC
>15|TRBD1|TRBJ1-4|once|TRBV2
CASSETGQGNEKLFF
TGTGCCAGCAGTGAAACCGGACAGGGTAATGAAAAACTGTTTTTT
>13|NA|TRBJ1-2|NA|TRBV13
CASSLGDRGGYTF
TGTGCCAGCAGCTTAGGAGACAGAGGCGGCTACACCTTC
>13|NA|TRBJ1-5|once|TRBV30
CAWTVDSNQPQHF
TGTGCCTGGACAGTCGATAGCAATCAGCCCCAGCATTTT
>13|NA|TRBJ1-1|NA|TRBV2
CASNRGEETEAFF
TGTGCCAGCAATCGGGGTGAGGAGACTGAAGCTTTCTTT
>12|TRBD1|TRBJ1-2|NA|TRBV27
CASRQGARGYTF
TGTGCCAGCAGACAGGGGGCGCGGGGCTACACCTTC
>14|TRBD1|TRBJ1-5|NA|TRBV2
CASSRTGSNQPQHF
TGTGCCAGCAGTCGGACAGGAAGCAATCAGCCCCAGCATTTT
>13|TRBD1|TRBJ1-5|few|TRBV29-1
CSVAQGAWQPQHF
TGCAGCGTTGCACAGGGGGCTTGGCAGCCCCAGCATTTT
>14|TRBD1|TRBJ2-7|NA|TRBV27
CASSHRGRPYEQYF
TGTGCCAGCTCCCACAGGGGCCGCCCCTACGAGCAGTACTTC
>14|TRBD1|TRBJ1-6|NA|TRBV5-1
CASSGTGDNSPLHF
TGCGCCAGCAGCGGGACAGGGGATAATTCACCCCTCCACTTT
>14|TRBD1|TRBJ1-4|NA|TRBV19
CASRTGSTNEKLFF
TGTGCCAGTAGGACAGGGTCGACTAATGAAAAACTGTTTTTT
>15|NA|TRBJ1-5|NA|TRBV7-6
CASSVGTSGNQPQHF
TGTGCCAGCAGCGTCGGGACTTCCGGCAATCAGCCCCAGCATTTT
>15|NA|TRBJ1-5|NA|TRBV6-5
CASRGIDREHQPQHF
TGTGCCAGCAGGGGAATTGACAGAGAGCATCAGCCCCAGCATTTT
>13|TRBD2|TRBJ2-5|NA|TRBV5-4
CASSLAGAETQYF
TGTGCCAGCAGCTTAGCGGGGGCGGAGACCCAGTACTTC
>13|NA|TRBJ2-7|NA|TRBV18
CASSPQVRYEQYF
TGTGCCAGCTCACCCCAGGTTCGTTACGAGCAGTACTTC
>13|NA|TRBJ2-1|NA|TRBV3-1/TRBV3-2
CASSLFLIDEQFF
TGTGCCAGCAGCCTTTTTTTAATCGATGAGCAGTTCTTC
>12|NA|TRBJ2-3|once|TRBV19
CASSIDRDTQYF
TGTGCCAGTAGTATAGACCGGGATACGCAGTATTTT
>15|NA|TRBJ2-5|NA|TRBV5-1
CASSAGQLLLETQYF
TGCGCCAGCAGCGCCGGACAGCTCTTACTTGAGACCCAGTACTTC
>15|NA|TRBJ1-6|NA|TRBV15
CATSRGGGTNSPLHF
TGTGCCACCAGCAGGGGAGGGGGAACTAATTCACCCCTCCACTTT
>14|NA|TRBJ1-1|NA|TRBV11-2
CASSLSTMNTEAFF
TGTGCCAGCAGCTTATCCACAATGAACACTGAAGCTTTCTTT
>15|TRBD1|TRBJ2-7|NA|TRBV18
CASSPIQGARYEQYF
TGTGCCAGCTCACCGATACAGGGGGCGCGCTACGAGCAGTACTTC
>15|TRBD1|TRBJ2-2|NA|TRBV2
CASRLSGQGIGELFF
TGTGCCAGCAGACTCTCGGGACAGGGGATCGGGGAGCTGTTTTTT
>17|NA|TRBJ2-4|NA|TRBV5-6
CASSAWAGTLAKNIQYF
TGTGCCAGCAGCGCATGGGCGGGGACTTTAGCCAAAAACATTCAGTACTTC
>16|TRBD1|TRBJ2-2|NA|TRBV4-2
CASSQGRGQGVGELFF
TGTGCCAGCAGCCAAGGTCGCGGACAGGGAGTAGGGGAGCTGTTTTTT
>16|NA|TRBJ1-2|NA|TRBV4-1
CASSQAPSGDWHGYTF
TGCGCCAGCAGCCAAGCCCCAAGCGGTGACTGGCATGGCTACACCTTC
>13|NA|TRBJ1-1|NA|TRBV6-5
CASSYFMNTEAFF
TGTGCCAGCAGTTATTTTATGAACACTGAAGCTTTCTTT
>12|NA|TRBJ2-5|once|TRBV11-3
CASQKSQETQYF
TGTGCCAGCCAGAAGTCCCAAGAGACCCAGTACTTC
>16|TRBD1|TRBJ2-7|NA|TRBV5-4
CASSSPPGQGAYEQYF
TGTGCCAGCAGCTCGCCACCGGGACAGGGGGCCTACGAGCAGTACTTC
>12|NA|TRBJ2-7|NA|TRBV6-2/TRBV6-3
CASSWATREQYF
TGTGCCAGCAGTTGGGCTACCCGCGAGCAGTACTTC
>14|NA|TRBJ1-1|NA|TRBV19
CASSPEQGTTEAFF
TGTGCCAGTAGCCCAGAACAGGGTACCACTGAAGCTTTCTTT
>18|TRBD1|TRBJ1-4|NA|TRBV25-1
CASSESWTGAGRNEKLFF
TGTGCCAGCAGTGAATCCTGGACAGGGGCAGGTAGAAATGAAAAACTGTTTTTT
>15|TRBD1|TRBJ1-2|NA|TRBV19
CASTGGQVTNYGYTF
TGTGCCAGTACAGGTGGACAGGTTACTAACTATGGCTACACCTTC
>14|TRBD1|TRBJ2-7|NA|TRBV27
CASRAQGLSYEQYF
TGTGCCAGCAGGGCACAGGGGCTGTCCTACGAGCAGTACTTC
>14|TRBD2|TRBJ2-3|NA|TRBV7-3
CASSLTSGTDTQYF
TGTGCCAGCAGCTTAACTAGCGGGACAGATACGCAGTATTTT
>13|NA|TRBJ2-3|NA|TRBV11-2
CASSLDSVDTQYF
TGTGCCAGCAGCTTAGATTCAGTAGATACGCAGTATTTT
>15|TRBD2|TRBJ2-1|NA|TRBV5-1
CASSFSGGTYNEQFF
TGCGCCAGCAGCTTTAGCGGGGGGACCTACAATGAGCAGTTCTTC
>13|NA|TRBJ1-1|NA|TRBV7-9
CASSLAMNTEAFF
TGTGCCAGCAGCTTAGCTATGAACACTGAAGCTTTCTTT
>14|TRBD1|TRBJ2-5|NA|TRBV2
CASNFQGVQETQYF
TGTGCCAGCAATTTCCAGGGGGTCCAAGAGACCCAGTACTTC
>12|NA|TRBJ2-1|NA|TRBV2
CASSSLRREQFF
TGTGCCAGCAGTTCCCTACGGAGGGAGCAGTTCTTC
>15|TRBD1|TRBJ2-7|once|TRBV4-3
CASSQVVQGPYEQYF
TGCGCCAGCAGCCAAGTTGTACAGGGGCCCTACGAGCAGTACTTC
>12|NA|TRBJ2-1|NA|TRBV6-2/TRBV6-3
CASSRGGNEQFF
TGTGCCAGCAGCCGAGGGGGCAATGAGCAGTTCTTC
>14|TRBD2|TRBJ2-2|NA|TRBV5-1
CASLSGKNTGELFF
TGCGCCAGCTTAAGCGGGAAAAACACCGGGGAGCTGTTTTTT
>16|TRBD2|TRBJ2-2|NA|TRBV6-4
CASSDSTSGATGELFF
TGTGCCAGCAGTGACTCGACTAGCGGGGCGACCGGGGAGCTGTTTTTT
>13|TRBD1|TRBJ1-2|few|TRBV30
CAWSGQGGYGYTF
TGTGCCTGGAGTGGACAGGGGGGCTATGGCTACACCTTC
>13|NA|TRBJ2-1|NA|TRBV18
CASPHRDSNEQFF
TGTGCCAGCCCACACCGAGACAGCAATGAGCAGTTCTTC
>15|NA|TRBJ2-5|NA|TRBV15
CATSRAMRAQETQYF
TGTGCCACCAGCCGGGCTATGAGGGCCCAAGAGACCCAGTACTTC